These 18 T cell receptor beta chains share one sample of origin, sequenced in a study of OX40 agonist ivuxolimab in advanced cancers. Libraries were prepared by immunoSEQ multiplex PCR; TCRdb keeps only in-frame clonotypes and omits some of them. The profile shows approximately 49,000 clones, 70% to 90% of them singletons. Source: CD4+ or CD8+ T cells sorted from blood, taken in a trial of the OX40 agonist ivuxolimab. These receptor sequences come from an adult with an advanced solid tumor such as melanoma, head and neck, liver or kidney cancer.

The chain uses TRBV29-1 and TRBJ2-7, with D possibly being TRBD1 or TRBD2 (5 bases each). Germline values: CDR1 SQVTM, CDR2 ANQGSEA. V shed 7 bases and J shed 6 bases, with 16 bases lying between them. This CDR3 is built from 12 residues. The CDR3 region is CSAMGRRGEQYF. The CDR3 nucleotides read TGCAGCGCCATGGGGAGAAGGGGCGAGCAGTACTTC.

The rearrangement links TRBV21-1 to TRBJ2-5; the table names TRBD2, a call not compared with the DNA. TRBV21-1 is a pseudogene segment. The CDR3 covers 15 residues. CDR3 coding DNA: TGTGCCAGCAGCGAGGAGCTCCTATGGTTAGAGACCCAGTACTTC. Translated, it gives CASSEELLWLETQYF.

This clone has only one observation. This chain uses TRBV9 with TRBJ2-2; 10 nucleotides agree with TRBD2. The CDR3 spans 16 residues. The germline gives CDR1 SGDLS, CDR2 YYNGEE. The J segment lost 6 bases and the V segment lost 0 bases, leaving 5 bases of the junction unmatched. CDR3 DNA: TGTGCCAGCAGCGTAGGGAGCGGGAGGGTTGCCGGGGAGCTGTTTTTT. Amino acid sequence: CASSVGSGRVAGELFF.

V and J are TRBV6-4 and TRBJ2-1, with unresolved D. The ends were cut back, 8 bases at V and 3 bases at J, with 11 bases in the middle. Germline loops: CDR1 MRHNA, CDR2 SNTAGT. This CDR3 spans 13 amino acids. The CDR3, as DNA: TGTGCCAGCCGTGGTTCCCTCTACAATGAGCAGTTCTTC. This sequence encodes CASRGSLYNEQFF.

The chain joins TRBV2 to TRBJ2-2; TRBD1 aligns across 9 bases. With V trimmed by 5 bases and J by 6 bases, 10 bases remained unmatched. The CDR3 covers 16 residues. Germline lookup yields CDR1 SNHLY and CDR2 FYNNEI. In DNA form, the CDR3 reads TGTGCCAGCAGTACCGGACAGGGGAAAAGGCCCGGGGAGCTGTTTTTT. Translated: CASSTGQGKRPGELFF.

This sequence joins TRBV7-9 and TRBJ1-2; D is uncertain. The V end was cut by 1 base, the J end by 7 bases, with 4 bases between. This CDR3 is built from 11 residues. Looked up from germline, CDR1 is SEHNR and CDR2 is FQNEAQ (reference sequence). CDR3 sequence (DNA): TGTGCCAGCAGCTTAGGTGCTGGCTACACCTTC. Amino acid sequence: CASSLGAGYTF.

The chain employs TRBV5-1 and TRBJ2-5, with D tentatively TRBD2 (6 bases). Germline values: CDR1 SGHRS, CDR2 YFSETQ. The CDR3 is 15 residues long. V lost 1 base and J 2 bases, leaving 12 bases between the germline ends. CDR3 in amino acids: CASSLSGGWQETQYF. CDR3 DNA sequence: TGCGCCAGCAGCTTGAGCGGAGGGTGGCAAGAGACCCAGTACTTC.

The J gene is TRBJ1-2, the V gene TRBV9, with D possibly matching TRBD1 (5 bases). This CDR3 is built from 15 residues. Trimming stripped 0 bases from V and 3 bases from J, with 12 bases between. In germline, CDR1 is SGDLS, CDR2 YYNGEE. CDR3: CASSVDGGVDYGYTF. CDR3 nucleotide sequence: TGTGCCAGCAGCGTAGATGGAGGGGTCGACTATGGCTACACCTTC.

The chain is built from TRBV4-1 and TRBJ2-3, with 12 bases matching TRBD2. CDR1 is MGHRA and CDR2 is YSYEKL in the germline V gene. V gave up 3 bases and J gave up 3 bases; unmatched junction bases: 4. The CDR3 spans 16 residues. The CDR3 DNA reads as TGCGCCAGCAGCCAGGGGGGGACTAGCGGGACAGATACGCAGTATTTT. Translating gives CASSQGGTSGTDTQYF.

The CDR3 region has the DNA TGTGCCAGCTCCCCTGGGGGGGACGAGCAGTACTTC. Residues: CASSPGGDEQYF. The chain recombines TRBV18 with TRBJ2-5; 7 bases map to TRBD2. The J call may be wrong; the DNA end is better matched by TRBJ2-7. From germline, CDR1 is KGHSH and CDR2 LQKENI. CDR3 length: 12 residues.

This clone has a handful of counts. The CDR3 DNA reads TGTGCCAGCAGCGGAAACTCCTACGAGCAGTACTTC. This encodes CASSGNSYEQYF. V and J are TRBV6-1 and TRBJ2-7; unclear D gene. CDR1 MNHNS and CDR2 SASEGT come from the germline V gene. This CDR3 spans 12 amino acids. Trimming removed 6 bases from V and 0 bases from J, with 6 bases in between.

The genes are TRBV6-6 and TRBJ1-4; 9 positions match TRBD1. The CDR3 consists of 13 residues. The ends lost 6 bases at V and 10 bases at J; junction bases unmatched: 6. CDR1 and CDR2 (germline): MNHNY, SVGAGI (reference sequence). CDR3 sequence (DNA): TGTGCCAGCAGGCTCGACAGGGGGGGAAAACTGTTTTTT. Encoded protein: CASRLDRGGKLFF.

This rearrangement joins TRBV6-5 to TRBJ1-2; D perhaps matches TRBD1 (6 bases). Trimming removed 10 bases from V and 4 bases from J, with 22 bases in between. The CDR3 consists of 15 residues. The germline gives CDR1 MNHEY, CDR2 SVGAGI. In DNA, the CDR3 is TGTGCCACGAAAGGGGGGGACCGAAACGTCTATGGCTACACCTTC. Translation: CATKGGDRNVYGYTF.

The chain uses TRBV4-1 and TRBJ1-5; D might be TRBD1 (5 bases). The CDR3 contains 16 residues. In germline, CDR1 is MGHRA, CDR2 YSYEKL. V was pared by 3 bases and J by 1 base, with 13 bases between. This CDR3 reads CASSHYWTRSNQPQHF. In DNA form, the CDR3 reads TGCGCCAGCAGCCATTACTGGACACGGAGCAATCAGCCCCAGCATTTT.

Of note for this clone: Other DNA sequences in this specimen translate into the identical CDR3. The gene calls are TRBV7-2 and TRBJ2-2, with D perhaps matching TRBD1 (7 bases). V dropped 4 bases and J dropped 0 bases, with 24 bases sitting between them. Germline CDR1 reads SGHTA; CDR2 reads FQGNSA. The CDR3 length is 20 residues. CDR3 sequence: CASSSAYFGRGRTNTGELFF. For the CDR3, the DNA is TGTGCCAGCAGCTCAGCTTATTTCGGCAGGGGGAGGACGAACACCGGGGAGCTGTTTTTT.

This chain uses TRBV28 with TRBJ1-1; D gene unclear. CDR3 length equals 12 residues. The germline V and J ends were trimmed by 6 bases and 1 base, with 6 bases remaining between them. Germline V gene lookup returns CDR1 MDHEN and CDR2 SYDVKM. The CDR3 bases are TGTGCCAGCAGCTTGAGGAACACTGAAGCTTTCTTT. Translating it yields CASSLRNTEAFF.

V usage is TRBV25-1 and J usage is TRBJ2-3; D is possibly TRBD1 or TRBD2 (6 bases each). Germline lookup yields CDR1 MGHDK and CDR2 SYGVNS. This CDR3 spans 18 amino acids. With 7 bases removed from V and 1 base from J, the gap between germline ends came to 24 bases. The CDR3 DNA reads as TGTGCCAGCACAATTGGGGGGCCGGTTTTATGGGGCACAGATACGCAGTATTTT. This translates into CASTIGGPVLWGTDTQYF.

The rearrangement joins TRBV5-4 to TRBJ1-4; TRBD1 is a possible D gene (5 bases). The germline gives CDR1 SGHNT, CDR2 YYREEE (reference sequence). This CDR3 has 17 residues. Trimming cost V 4 bases and J 5 bases, with 21 bases left between them. The DNA for the CDR3 is TGTGCCAGCAGCCCTGGGACCGGATATTCGGCAAATGAAAAACTGTTTTTT. It translates to CASSPGTGYSANEKLFF.